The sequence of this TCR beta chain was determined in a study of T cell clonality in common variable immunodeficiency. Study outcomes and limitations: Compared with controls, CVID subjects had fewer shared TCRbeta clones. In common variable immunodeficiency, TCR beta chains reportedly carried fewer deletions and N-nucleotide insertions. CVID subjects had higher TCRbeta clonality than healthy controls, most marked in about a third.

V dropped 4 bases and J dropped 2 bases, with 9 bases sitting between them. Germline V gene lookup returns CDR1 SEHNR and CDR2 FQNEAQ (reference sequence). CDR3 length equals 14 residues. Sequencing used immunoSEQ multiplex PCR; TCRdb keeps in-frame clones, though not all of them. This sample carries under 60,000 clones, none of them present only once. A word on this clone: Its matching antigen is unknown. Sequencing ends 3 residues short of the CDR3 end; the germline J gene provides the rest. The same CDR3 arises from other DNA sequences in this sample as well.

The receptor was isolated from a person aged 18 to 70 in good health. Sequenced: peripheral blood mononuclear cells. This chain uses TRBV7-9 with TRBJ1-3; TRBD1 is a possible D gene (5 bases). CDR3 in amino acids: CASSWTTAGNTIYF. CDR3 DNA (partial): TGTGCCAGCAGCTGGACAACTGCTGGAAACACC. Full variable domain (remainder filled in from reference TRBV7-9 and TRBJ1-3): DTGVSQNPRHKITKRGQNVTFRCDPISEHNRLYWYRQTLGQGPEFLTYFQNEAQLEKSRLLSDRFSAERPKGSFSTLEIQRTEQGDSAMYLCASSWTTAGNTIYFGEGSWLTVV.